This T cell receptor (beta chain) came from a study of cytomegalovirus exposure and HLA in healthy donors. Of note for this clone: The antigen remains unidentified.

Study-level findings and limits: In a later analysis, V- and J-gene trimming of beta chains associated with a DCLRE1C missense variant, replicated independently. Later analysis identified about 17,000 TCR beta sequences associated with HLA alleles, using a false discovery rate threshold of 0.05. According to a later analysis, donors in an Asian-associated ancestry cluster reportedly had fewer N-insertions than the roughly 630-donor mean.

The study ran its PCR with 60 Vbeta and 13 Jbeta primers. Profiling relied on immunoSEQ multiplex PCR, and the TCRdb table lists in-frame clones only, not all of them. This table has some 66,000 clones, approximately 75% appearing once. Unmatched junction bases numbered 0, after V lost 1 base and J lost 3 bases. There are 13 residues in the CDR3. The germline V gene encodes CDR1 SGHDT and CDR2 YYEEEE. The clonotype originates from a man aged 55 to 69 in good health and CMV-seropositive. J is TRBJ2-7 and V is TRBV5-6, with 8 bases that match TRBD2. The sample was PBMCs. The CDR3 DNA is TGTGCCAGCAGCTTGAGCGGGGGCTACGAGCAGTACTTC. It is translated as CASSLSGGYEQYF.